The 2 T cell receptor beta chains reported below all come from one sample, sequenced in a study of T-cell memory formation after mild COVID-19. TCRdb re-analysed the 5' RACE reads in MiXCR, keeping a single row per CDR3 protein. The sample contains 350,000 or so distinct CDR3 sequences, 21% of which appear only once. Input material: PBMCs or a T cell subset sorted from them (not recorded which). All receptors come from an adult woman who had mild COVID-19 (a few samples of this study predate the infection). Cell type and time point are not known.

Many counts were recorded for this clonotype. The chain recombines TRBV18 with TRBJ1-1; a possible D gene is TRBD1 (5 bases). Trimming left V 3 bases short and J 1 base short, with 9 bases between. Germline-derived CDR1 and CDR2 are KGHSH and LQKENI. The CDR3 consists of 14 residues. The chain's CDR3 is CASSPATANTEAFF. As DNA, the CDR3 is TGTGCCAGCTCACCCGCGACAGCGAACACTGAAGCTTTCTTT.

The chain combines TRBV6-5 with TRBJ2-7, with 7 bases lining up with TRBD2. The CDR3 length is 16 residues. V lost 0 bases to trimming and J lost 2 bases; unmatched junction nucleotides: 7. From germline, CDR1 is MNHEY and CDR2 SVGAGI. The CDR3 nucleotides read TGTGCCAGCAGTTACTCTCAGCGGGGCATCGCCTACGAGCAGTACTTC. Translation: CASSYSQRGIAYEQYF.